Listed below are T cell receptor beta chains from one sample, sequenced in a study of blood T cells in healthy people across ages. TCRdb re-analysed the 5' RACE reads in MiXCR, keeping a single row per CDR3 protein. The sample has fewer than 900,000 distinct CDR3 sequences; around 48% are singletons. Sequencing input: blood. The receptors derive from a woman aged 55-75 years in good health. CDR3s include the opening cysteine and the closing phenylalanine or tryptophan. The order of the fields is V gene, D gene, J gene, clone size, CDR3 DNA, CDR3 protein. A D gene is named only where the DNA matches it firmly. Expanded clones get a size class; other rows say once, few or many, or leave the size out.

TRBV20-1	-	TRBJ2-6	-	TGCAGTGCTAGAGTAACATCTGGGGCCAACGTCCTGACTTTC	CSARVTSGANVLTF
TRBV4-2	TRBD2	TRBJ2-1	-	TGTGCCAACAGCCACTTAGCGGGAACCTACTCCTACAATGAGCAGTTCTTC	CANSHLAGTYSYNEQFF
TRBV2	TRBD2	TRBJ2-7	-	TGTGTCAGCAATAGCGAGCGGGAGTTCACCCACGAGCAGTACTTC	CVSNSEREFTHEQYF
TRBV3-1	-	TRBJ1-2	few	TGTGCCAGCAGCCCAAGTGGGGGGTCCTATGGCTACACCTTC	CASSPSGGSYGYTF
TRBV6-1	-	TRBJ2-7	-	TGTGCCAGCAGTGAACTAGCGCAGACCTACGAGCAGTACTTC	CASSELAQTYEQYF
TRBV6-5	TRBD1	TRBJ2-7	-	TGTGCCAGCAGTTACTTTCAGGGGGCCGTCGACTACGAGCAGTACTTC	CASSYFQGAVDYEQYF
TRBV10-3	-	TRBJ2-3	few	TGTGCCACCGGAACCTCGCGTGAGGGCACAGATACGCAGTATTTT	CATGTSREGTDTQYF
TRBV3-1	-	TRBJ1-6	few	TGTGCCAGCAGCGCAAGATACAGCATTTATAATTCACCCCTCCACTTT	CASSARYSIYNSPLHF
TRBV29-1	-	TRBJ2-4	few	TGCAGCGTTGCTTCCGGGACTTCAAACATTCAGTACTTC	CSVASGTSNIQYF
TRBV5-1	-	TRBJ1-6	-	TGCGCCAGCAGCCCTAACTATGGGAACTCACCCCTCCACTTT	CASSPNYGNSPLHF
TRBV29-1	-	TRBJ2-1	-	TGCAGCGTTAGACAAAGGGCCGGGGATGAGCAGTTCTTC	CSVRQRAGDEQFF